These 20 T cell receptor beta chains were all obtained from the same sample, sequenced in a study of shared clonotypes between healthy human individuals. This table comes from immunoSEQ multiplex PCR, and its TCRdb copy is limited to in-frame clones, with some not included. There are roughly 700,000 clones in the sample; around 91% occur only once, and 34% lies in the top ten. Sequencing was performed on memory CD8+ T cells from PBMCs. Subset indicated: CD45RO+ cells pooled with CCR7-negative TemRA cells. The receptors derive from a man aged 18 to 30 in good health. Some clones in this sample may be carry-over from other donors' samples.

This clone came up once. This chain connects TRBV7-9 to TRBJ2-7; D may be TRBD2 (6 bases). With 5 bases removed from V and 7 bases from J, the gap between germline ends came to 15 bases. The length of the CDR3 is 13 residues. Germline CDR1 and CDR2: SEHNR and FQNEAQ (reference sequence). The chain's CDR3 is CASSHRDFFEQYF. DNA of the CDR3: TGTGCCAGCAGCCACCGGGACTTTTTTGAGCAGTACTTC.

The CDR3 DNA reads as TGTGCCAGCAGACTAGCGGGAGCATCCTACGAGCAGTACTTC. Translated: CASRLAGASYEQYF. The chain is built from TRBV27 and TRBJ2-7; TRBD2 matches at 11 bases. Per the germline V gene, CDR1 is MNHEY and CDR2 is SMNVEV (reference sequence). The CDR3 runs to 14 residues. The ends lost 6 bases at V and 1 base at J; junction bases unmatched: 2.

The chain employs TRBV27 and TRBJ2-4; perhaps TRBD1 as D (7 bases). The CDR3 runs to 15 residues. V lost 5 bases and J lost 6, with 17 bases in between. Germline V CDR1 and CDR2: MNHEY, SMNVEV (reference sequence). Written as DNA, the CDR3 is TGTGCCAGCAGTCTACTGACAGGGCGGGGAAACATTCAGTACTTC. This gives the protein CASSLLTGRGNIQYF.

The rearrangement joins TRBV7-8 to TRBJ2-6; no definite D call. This CDR3 contains 18 residues. V was cut by 1 base and J by 0 bases, with 13 bases left in between. Germline V gene lookup returns CDR1 SGHVS and CDR2 FQNEAQ. Written as DNA, the CDR3 is TGTGCCAGCAGCTTAGAGCCTCCTTGGAGCTCTGGGGCCAACGTCCTGACTTTC. This gives the protein CASSLEPPWSSGANVLTF.

This chain uses TRBV28 with TRBJ1-1; TRBD1 is a possible D gene (6 bases). CDR1 and CDR2 from the germline V gene are MDHEN and SYDVKM. The CDR3 loop spans 15 amino acids. Trimming cost V 5 bases and J 2 bases, with 15 bases left between them. CDR3 coding DNA: TGTGCCAGCAGTCCCCGGGGGGCGAGTAACACTGAAGCTTTCTTT. It translates to CASSPRGASNTEAFF.

A single count supports this clone. V gene TRBV18 combines with J gene TRBJ2-7; 8 nucleotides agree with TRBD1. The V gene end was trimmed by 3 bases and the J gene end by 1 base; junction bases not matched to a gene: 11. Germline V gene sequence: CDR1 KGHSH, CDR2 LQKENI. This CDR3 has 17 residues. The CDR3: CASSPSQGAYLSYEQYF. The DNA of the CDR3 is TGTGCCAGCTCACCTTCCCAGGGGGCATATCTTTCCTACGAGCAGTACTTC.

The genes are TRBV5-6 and TRBJ2-7; tentatively, D is TRBD2 (5 bases). Trimming stripped 5 bases from V and 6 bases from J, with 12 bases between. Germline V gene data show CDR1 as SGHDT and CDR2 as YYEEEE. This CDR3 has 12 residues. The CDR3 here is CASSPTEGEQYF. The CDR3, as DNA: TGTGCCAGCAGTCCAACAGAGGGCGAGCAGTACTTC.

This clone was recorded once. This chain joins TRBV28 and TRBJ2-5; tentatively, D is TRBD2 (6 bases). V gave up 5 bases and J gave up 5 bases, with 18 bases separating them. Germline assignment: CDR1 MDHEN and CDR2 SYDVKM. CDR3 length: 15 amino acids. The CDR3 sequence: CASSPTRRGLETQYF. In DNA form, the CDR3 reads TGTGCCAGCAGTCCGACTCGGCGGGGATTGGAGACCCAGTACTTC.

This chain uses TRBV11-2 with TRBJ1-2, with D perhaps TRBD1 (5 bases). The V gene's germline CDR1 is SGHAT and CDR2 FQNNGV. The CDR3 is 15 residues long. V lost 5 bases, J lost 4 bases, and 17 bases lay in between. The CDR3 sequence: CASSPPGKGAYGYTF. CDR3 coding DNA: TGTGCCAGCAGCCCACCCGGGAAAGGGGCCTATGGCTACACCTTC.

With regard to this clone: The sample contains more than one DNA sequence encoding this CDR3. The chain joins TRBV9 to TRBJ1-3, with D unclear. This CDR3 is built from 15 residues. Germline V lookup: CDR1 SGDLS, CDR2 YYNGEE. V lost 1 base, J lost 0 bases, and 8 bases lay in between. CDR3 loop: CASSVSGSSGNTIYF. The CDR3 bases are TGTGCCAGCAGCGTATCCGGATCCTCTGGAAACACCATATATTTT.

The rearrangement joins TRBV11-2 to TRBJ2-4, with TRBD2 as a possible D gene (6 bases). This CDR3 has 15 residues. The germline V gene has CDR1 SGHAT and CDR2 FQNNGV. The germline V and J ends were trimmed by 3 bases and 4 bases, with 13 bases remaining between them. The CDR3 DNA sequence: TGTGCCAGCAGCTTTACTACGGGGGAGAAAAACATTCAGTACTTC. The encoded protein is CASSFTTGEKNIQYF.

Turning to this clone: Mismatch with germline at one junction end may stem from a read error. The V call is TRBV11-2, the J call TRBJ2-3; a weak D match, TRBD1 (5 bases). The CDR3 runs to 10 residues. Germline lookup yields CDR1 SGHAT and CDR2 FQNNGV. This CDR3 is CASSEKRQTF. Here the CDR3 DNA reads TGTGCCAGCAGCGAGAAGCGACAGACCTTT.

This rearrangement joins TRBV30 to TRBJ1-1; perhaps TRBD1 as D (5 bases). Between the trimmed V and J ends, which lost 5 bases and 5 bases, there was a span of 18 bases. Germline assignment: CDR1 GTSNPN and CDR2 SVGIG (reference sequence). This CDR3 is built from 14 residues. The CDR3 sequence is CAWGLAGAGTEAFF. In nucleotides, the CDR3 is TGTGCCTGGGGGCTAGCCGGGGCTGGAACTGAAGCTTTCTTT.

This CDR3 reads CSVREGYGYTF. The CDR3 coding sequence is TGCAGCGTCCGGGAAGGCTATGGCTACACCTTC. V is TRBV29-1 and J is TRBJ1-2; unclear D gene. The CDR3 totals 11 residues. Germline V gene data show CDR1 as SQVTM and CDR2 as ANQGSEA. The V end lost 6 bases, the J end lost 4 bases, and 9 bases lay between the germline ends.

The chain has TRBV29-1 and TRBJ2-7, with TRBD2 identical over 7 bases. The V gene end was trimmed by 0 bases and the J gene end by 4 bases; junction bases not matched to a gene: 6. There are 14 residues in the CDR3. Germline V gene lookup returns CDR1 SQVTM and CDR2 ANQGSEA. The CDR3 loop is CSVEDTAGVYEQYF. CDR3 in DNA: TGCAGCGTTGAAGATACGGCGGGAGTTTACGAGCAGTACTTC.

V gene TRBV5-1 combines with J gene TRBJ2-1; 9 nucleotides agree with TRBD2. V gave up 2 bases and J gave up 4 bases; unmatched junction bases: 4. This CDR3 region has 15 residues. Germline CDR1 reads SGHRS; CDR2 reads YFSETQ. The CDR3 DNA is TGCGCCAGCAGCTTATCTAGCGGGACTTACAATGAGCAGTTCTTC. Its protein is CASSLSSGTYNEQFF.

J is TRBJ2-1 and V is TRBV18; D gene ambiguous. This CDR3 has 14 amino acids. V dropped 0 bases and J dropped 4 bases, with 7 bases sitting between them. CDR1 and CDR2 (germline): KGHSH, LQKENI. For the CDR3, the DNA is TGTGCCAGCTCACCACCGACGGAGTACAATGAGCAGTTCTTC. Protein product: CASSPPTEYNEQFF.

The CDR3 is CASSDPAEGRNDGYTF. The CDR3 bases are TGTGCCAGCAGCGACCCCGCGGAGGGGCGCAATGACGGCTACACCTTC. The V call is TRBV9, the J call TRBJ1-2; D might be TRBD1 (5 bases). Deletions cut 3 bases from V and 8 bases from J, with 23 bases between. Per germline, CDR1 SGDLS and CDR2 YYNGEE. The CDR3 runs 16 residues. The full variable domain, in which reference TRBV9 and TRBJ1-2 provide the parts outside the CDR3, is DSGVTQTPKHLITATGQRVTLRCSPRSGDLSVYWYQQSLDQGLQFLIQYYNGEERAKGNILERFSAQQFPDLHSELNLSSLELGDSALYFCASSDPAEGRNDGYTFGSGTRLTVV.

This clone was picked up a small number of times. The V call is TRBV6-5, the J call TRBJ1-3; D may be TRBD1 (5 bases). The ends were cut back, 7 bases at V and 0 bases at J, with 13 bases in the middle. CDR3 length: 15 amino acids. The germline V gene encodes CDR1 MNHEY and CDR2 SVGAGI. The CDR3 protein is CASTYHDSSGNTIYF. The CDR3 DNA follows: TGTGCCAGCACCTACCATGACAGCTCTGGAAACACCATATATTTT.

The CDR3 sequence: CTIGLSPDNEQFF. CDR3 sequence (DNA): TGCACCATTGGACTCTCACCTGACAATGAGCAGTTCTTC. The chain combines TRBV1 with TRBJ2-1; the table's D call TRBD2 went unverified against the DNA. TRBV1 is given as a pseudogene. This CDR3 has 13 amino acids.